One and the same sample provided the 15 T cell receptor beta chains below, sequenced in a study of blood T cell repertoires in COVID-19. Sequencing was performed with immunoSEQ multiplex PCR; in TCRdb, only in-frame clones are kept and a portion is missing. The top ten hold around 2% of the sample, which has 400,000 or so clones, about 87% seen once. Source material: PBMCs or T cells enriched from blood (not recorded which). All receptors come from a man aged 35-49 years in a cohort exposed to, infected with or recovered from COVID-19 (not recorded which).

The chain links TRBV5-1 to TRBJ1-1; no firm D call. There are 13 residues in the CDR3. V was clipped by 4 bases and J by 1 base, with 8 bases between them. CDR1 and CDR2 from the germline V gene are SGHRS and YFSETQ. The CDR3 coding sequence is TGCGCCAGCAGCGTGGGAGAGAACACTGAAGCTTTCTTT. Translated: CASSVGENTEAFF.

The chain combines TRBV7-2 with TRBJ2-7; the D is unclear. This CDR3 is 14 amino acids long. Germline loops: CDR1 SGHTA, CDR2 FQGNSA. Trimming took 1 base from V and 2 from J, leaving 9 bases between them. CDR3 DNA: TGTGCCAGCAGCTTAGTACACAGAGCCTACGAGCAGTACTTC. It is translated as CASSLVHRAYEQYF.

V is TRBV18 and J is TRBJ1-6; perhaps TRBD1 as D (6 bases). The CDR3 spans 14 residues. V was trimmed by 3 bases and J by 5 bases, leaving 8 bases between them. Germline values: CDR1 KGHSH, CDR2 LQKENI. DNA for the CDR3: TGTGCCAGCTCACCGACAGGAGATAATTCACCCCTCCACTTT. This gives the protein CASSPTGDNSPLHF. Filled out from reference TRBV18 and TRBJ1-6, the complete variable domain reads NAGVMQNPRHLVRRRGQEARLRCSPMKGHSHVYWYRQLPEEGLKFMVYLQKENIIDESGMPKERFSAEFPKEGPSILRIQQVVRGDSAAYFCASSPTGDNSPLHFGNGTRLTVT.

The chain is built from TRBV6-5 and TRBJ1-1; D is possibly TRBD1 (6 bases). Germline loops: CDR1 MNHEY, CDR2 SVGAGI. Between the trimmed V and J ends, which lost 9 bases and 3 bases, there was a span of 17 bases. The CDR3 contains 14 residues. The CDR3 coding sequence is TGTGCCAGTCTCCGGGGAGGGGGGTACACTGAAGCTTTCTTT. Translating it yields CASLRGGGYTEAFF.

The rearrangement uses TRBV27 and TRBJ1-6, with no clear D. The CDR3 spans 13 residues. The germline V and J ends were trimmed by 5 bases and 9 bases, with 11 bases remaining between them. Germline V gene sequence: CDR1 MNHEY, CDR2 SMNVEV (reference sequence). The CDR3 here is CASSQWERSPLHF. Written as DNA, the CDR3 is TGTGCCAGCAGTCAGTGGGAGCGTTCACCCCTCCACTTT.

CDR3 sequence: CASSQGAGDAGNTIYF. The CDR3 DNA sequence: TGTGCCAGCAGCCAAGGGGCAGGGGATGCTGGAAACACCATATATTTT. This chain uses TRBV4-2 with TRBJ1-3, with D perhaps matching TRBD1 (6 bases). The CDR3 loop spans 16 amino acids. Per germline, CDR1 LGHNA and CDR2 YNFKEQ. V shed 1 base and J shed 2 bases, with 12 bases lying between them.

The chain uses TRBV4-2 and TRBJ1-4; the D is unclear. V gave up 6 bases and J gave up 5 bases, with 7 bases separating them. CDR3 length: 12 amino acids. Germline V gene sequence: CDR1 LGHNA, CDR2 YNFKEQ. The CDR3 sequence is CASSPVNEKLFF. The CDR3 region has the DNA TGTGCCAGCAGTCCGGTGAATGAAAAACTGTTTTTT.

J is TRBJ2-7 and V is TRBV7-8, with D possibly being TRBD2 (5 bases). Deletions cut 7 bases from V and 3 bases from J, with 16 bases between. The CDR3 has 14 amino acids. The germline V gene has CDR1 SGHVS and CDR2 FQNEAQ. CDR3 coding DNA: TGTGCCAGCACTAATCGGAGGTTAGACTACGAGCAGTACTTC. As protein: CASTNRRLDYEQYF. The variable domain in full, completed from reference TRBV7-8 and TRBJ2-7, reads GAGVSQSPRYKVAKRGQDVALRCDPISGHVSLFWYQQALGQGPEFLTYFQNEAQLDKSGLPSDRFFAERPEGSVSTLKIQRTQQEDSAVYLCASTNRRLDYEQYFGPGTRLTVT.

The count of this clone is one. The rearrangement links TRBV2 to TRBJ2-1; 12 nucleotides line up with TRBD2. The germline CDR1 and CDR2 sequences are SNHLY and FYNNEI. Germline trimming cut 2 bases from V and 9 bases from J; bases unmatched to any gene: 8. The CDR3 extends over 16 amino acids. The CDR3 loop is CASSEWPTLAGGEQFF. The CDR3 nucleotides are TGTGCCAGCAGTGAATGGCCCACACTAGCGGGAGGTGAGCAGTTCTTC. Drawing the rest from reference TRBV2 and TRBJ2-1, the complete variable domain is EPEVTQTPSHQVTQMGQEVILRCVPISNHLYFYWYRQILGQKVEFLVSFYNNEISEKSEIFDDQFSVERPDGSNFTLKIRSTKLEDSAMYFCASSEWPTLAGGEQFFGPGTRLTVL.

This rearrangement joins TRBV12-5 to TRBJ1-3, with D maybe TRBD1 (6 bases). Germline V gene data show CDR1 as LGHNT and CDR2 as FRNRAP. V lost 7 bases, J lost 0 bases, and 10 bases lay in between. The CDR3 has 14 residues. The CDR3: CASVKDSSGNTIYF. CDR3 DNA: TGTGCTAGTGTTAAGGACAGCTCTGGAAACACCATATATTTT.

The V call is TRBV3-1 (or the pseudogene TRBV3-2), the J call TRBJ1-6; D is ambiguous. The germline V gene has CDR1 LGHDT and CDR2 YNNKEL (reference sequence). Deletions cut 1 base from V and 5 bases from J, with 18 bases between. The CDR3 has 18 residues. The CDR3 sequence: CASSQVNMGAADNSPLHF. The CDR3 coding sequence is TGTGCCAGCAGCCAAGTTAACATGGGCGCCGCAGATAATTCACCCCTCCACTTT.

The V gene is TRBV29-1, the J gene TRBJ1-2; a possible D gene is TRBD1 (5 bases). The CDR3 sequence is 12 residues long. V was shortened by 7 bases and J by 8 bases, with 17 bases between the two germline ends. Germline values: CDR1 SQVTM, CDR2 ANQGSEA. The CDR3 DNA sequence: TGCAGCGCCCCCCAGGGCTCCCGCGGCTACACCTTC. Its protein product is CSAPQGSRGYTF.

The CDR3 sequence: CASSDSGGGPDTQYF. The CDR3 nucleotides are TGTGCCAGCAGTGACTCTGGGGGAGGGCCTGATACGCAGTATTTT. V usage is TRBV6-4 and J usage is TRBJ2-3, with 7 bases that match TRBD2. The V and J ends lost 0 bases and 6 bases, in that order; junction bases with no gene match: 6. The germline gives CDR1 MRHNA, CDR2 SNTAGT. The CDR3 runs 15 residues.

A few counts support this clone. J is TRBJ2-7 and V is TRBV6-6; 7 nucleotides match TRBD2. The germline V gene encodes CDR1 MNHNY and CDR2 SVGAGI (reference sequence). With V trimmed by 5 bases and J by 3 bases, 10 bases remained unmatched. This CDR3 is built from 15 residues. As DNA, the CDR3 is TGTGCCAGCAGTCAAACGACTAGCTGGAACTACGAGCAGTACTTC. It specifies CASSQTTSWNYEQYF.

The chain recombines TRBV10-1 with TRBJ2-3; a possible D gene is TRBD1 (6 bases). The CDR3 is made up of 15 amino acids. Germline CDR1 is WNHNN and CDR2 is SYGVQD (reference sequence). V dropped 3 bases and J dropped 1 base, with 11 bases sitting between them. The DNA for the CDR3 is TGCGCCAGCAGTGATCAGGGGAAGGGCACAGATACGCAGTATTTT. Protein product: CASSDQGKGTDTQYF.